The sequence of this TCR beta chain was determined in a study of sequential checkpoint blockade in melanoma. CDR3 size: 17 residues. Unmatched junction bases numbered 6, after V lost 1 base and J lost 0 bases. Germline assignment: CDR1 LNHDA and CDR2 SQIVND (reference sequence). This clone was seen once. Using immunoSEQ multiplex PCR, the repertoire was profiled, and TCRdb retains in-frame clones only, with some absent. The table lists roughly 8,400 clones, approximately 72% of them singletons. Specified treatment: randomized to nivolumab then ipilimumab (arm A) or the reverse (arm B). The chain carries TRBV19 and TRBJ2-1, with TRBD2 matching over 7 bases. This TCR was recovered from a human donor with melanoma. This sample comprised CD8+ T cells sorted from blood (inferred from file names), obtained from a patient given nivolumab and ipilimumab in sequence. The CDR3 DNA sequence: TGTGCCAGTAGTATAGCGGGGGGTATAAGCTCCTACAATGAGCAGTTCTTC. It translates to CASSIAGGISSYNEQFF.